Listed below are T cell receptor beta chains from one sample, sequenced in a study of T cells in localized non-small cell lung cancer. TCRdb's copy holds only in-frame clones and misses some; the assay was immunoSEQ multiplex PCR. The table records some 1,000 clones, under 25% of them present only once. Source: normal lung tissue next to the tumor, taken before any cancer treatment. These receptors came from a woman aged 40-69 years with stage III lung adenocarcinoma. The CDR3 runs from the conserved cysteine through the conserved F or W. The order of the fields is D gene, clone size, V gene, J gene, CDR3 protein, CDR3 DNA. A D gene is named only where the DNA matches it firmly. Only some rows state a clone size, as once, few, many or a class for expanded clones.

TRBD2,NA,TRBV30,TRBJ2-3,CALSTSGKRDTQYF,TGTGCTCTTTCTACTAGCGGGAAGAGGGATACGCAGTATTTT
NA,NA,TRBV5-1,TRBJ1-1,CASSLLGSPQYTEAFF,TGCGCCAGCAGCTTGCTAGGCAGCCCTCAGTACACTGAAGCTTTCTTT
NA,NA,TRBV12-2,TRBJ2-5,CASRLGRTSGRAKETQYF,TGTGCAAGTCGCTTAGGACGGACTAGCGGGAGGGCCAAGGAGACCCAGTACTTC
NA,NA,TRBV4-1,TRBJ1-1,CASSHRDTEAFF,TGCGCCAGCAGCCATCGTGACACTGAAGCTTTCTTT
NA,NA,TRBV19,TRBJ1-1,CASSMGSRAFF,TGTGCCAGTAGTATGGGCAGTCGAGCTTTCTTT
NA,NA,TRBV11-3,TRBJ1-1,CASSPFTGWNTEAFF,TGTGCCAGCAGCCCATTCACCGGTTGGAACACTGAAGCTTTCTTT
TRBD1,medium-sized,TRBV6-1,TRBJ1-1,CASSEAGGVRNTEAFF,TGTGCCAGCAGTGAAGCAGGGGGCGTTAGAAACACTGAAGCTTTCTTT
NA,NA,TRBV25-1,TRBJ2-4,CASSAGVKNIQYF,TGTGCCAGCAGTGCAGGGGTCAAAAACATTCAGTACTTC
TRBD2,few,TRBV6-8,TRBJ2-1,CASGTSGAYNEQFF,TGTGCCAGCGGGACTAGCGGGGCCTACAATGAGCAGTTCTTC
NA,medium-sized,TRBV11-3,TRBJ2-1,CASSIGAPEVYEQFF,TGTGCCAGCAGCATAGGGGCGCCGGAGGTCTATGAGCAGTTCTTC
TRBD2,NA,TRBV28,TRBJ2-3,CASSSRTSGDTQYF,TGTGCCAGCAGTTCAAGGACTAGCGGAGATACGCAGTATTTT
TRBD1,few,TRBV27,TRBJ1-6,CASSRLWTGLNSPLHF,TGTGCCAGCAGTCGTTTATGGACAGGGCTTAATTCACCCCTCCACTTT
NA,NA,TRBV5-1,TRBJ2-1,CASSLVASGSEQFF,TGCGCCAGCAGCTTGGTAGCTAGTGGGAGTGAGCAGTTCTTC
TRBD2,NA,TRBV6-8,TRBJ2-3,CASSYTVTSGGVDTQYF,TGTGCCAGCAGTTACACGGTGACTAGCGGGGGTGTGGATACGCAGTATTTT
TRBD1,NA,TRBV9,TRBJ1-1,CASRAPRDRGRRNTEAFF,TGTGCCAGCAGGGCGCCCCGGGACAGGGGGCGTAGGAACACTGAAGCTTTCTTT
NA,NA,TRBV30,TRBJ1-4,CAWRRDATNEKLFF,TGTGCCTGGAGGAGGGACGCAACTAATGAAAAACTGTTTTTT
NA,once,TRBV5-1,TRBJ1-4,CASSLGPTTNEKLFF,TGCGCCAGCAGCTTGGGGCCGACAACTAATGAAAAACTGTTTTTT
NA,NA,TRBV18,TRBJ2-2,CASSPKGMGASGELFF,TGTGCCAGCTCACCAAAAGGAATGGGAGCTTCCGGGGAGCTGTTTTTT
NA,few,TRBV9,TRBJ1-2,CASSLSGTQYGYTF,TGTGCCAGCAGCCTCTCCGGGACACAGTATGGCTACACCTTC
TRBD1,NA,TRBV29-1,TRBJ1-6,CSVSDRGDSPLHF,TGCAGCGTGAGTGACAGGGGTGATTCACCCCTCCACTTT
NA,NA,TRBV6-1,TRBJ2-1,CASSEAGCYNEQFF,TGTGCCAGCAGTGAAGCGGGCTGTTACAATGAGCAGTTCTTC
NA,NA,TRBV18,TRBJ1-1,CASSPRPRDTEAFF,TGTGCCAGCTCACCAAGGCCTCGGGATACTGAAGCTTTCTTT
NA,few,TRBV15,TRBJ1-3,CATSRDKGSGNTIYF,TGTGCCACCAGCAGAGATAAGGGTTCTGGAAACACCATATATTTT
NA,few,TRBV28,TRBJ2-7,CASRYTGLNYEQYF,TGTGCCAGCAGATATACTGGGCTAAACTACGAGCAGTACTTC
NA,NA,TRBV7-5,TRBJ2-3,CASSPSGISTDTQYF,TGTGCCAGCAGCCCTAGCGGGATAAGCACAGATACGCAGTATTTT
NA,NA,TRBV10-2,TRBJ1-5,CASSESAWGLGGNQPQHF,TGCGCCAGCAGTGAGTCGGCCTGGGGACTGGGAGGCAATCAGCCCCAGCATTTT
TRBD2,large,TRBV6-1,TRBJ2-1,CASSEAQYGRDSYNEQFF,TGTGCCAGCAGTGAAGCGCAGTACGGGAGGGACTCCTACAATGAGCAGTTCTTC
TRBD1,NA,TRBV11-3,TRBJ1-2,CASSLLDRGHGYTF,TGTGCCAGCAGCTTATTAGACAGGGGGCATGGCTACACCTTC
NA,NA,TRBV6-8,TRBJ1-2,CASSHRQANGYTF,TGTGCCAGCAGTCATAGACAGGCAAATGGCTACACCTTC
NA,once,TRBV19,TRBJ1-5,CASSHIRVGNQNQPQHF,TGTGCCAGTAGCCATATAAGGGTGGGTAACCAAAATCAGCCCCAGCATTTT
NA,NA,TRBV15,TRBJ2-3,CATSREGADTDTQYF,TGTGCCACCAGCAGAGAGGGAGCAGACACAGATACGCAGTATTTT
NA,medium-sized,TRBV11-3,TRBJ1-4,CASSLPGLHEKLFF,TGTGCCAGCAGCTTGCCGGGACTCCACGAAAAACTGTTTTTT
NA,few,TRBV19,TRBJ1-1,CASSIEGGRAAFF,TGTGCCAGTAGTATCGAGGGTGGGAGAGCAGCTTTCTTT
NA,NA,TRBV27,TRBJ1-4,CASSSVTLGKLFF,TGTGCCAGCAGTTCCGTGACACTCGGAAAACTGTTTTTT
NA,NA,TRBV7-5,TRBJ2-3,CASSLAPGTSTSTDTQYF,TGTGCCAGCAGCTTAGCCCCTGGGACGAGTACTAGCACAGATACGCAGTATTTT
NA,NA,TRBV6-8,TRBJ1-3,CASSYSSVDSGNTIYF,TGTGCCAGCAGTTACTCGAGTGTGGACTCTGGAAACACCATATATTTT
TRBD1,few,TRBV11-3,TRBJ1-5,CASSLEGGQKPQHF,TGTGCCAGCAGCTTAGAAGGGGGCCAGAAGCCCCAGCATTTT
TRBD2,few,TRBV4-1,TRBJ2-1,CASSQEPSGPNEQFF,TGCGCCAGCAGCCAAGAACCTAGCGGACCCAATGAGCAGTTCTTC
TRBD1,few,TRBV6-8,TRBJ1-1,CASSRGQGTEAFF,TGTGCCAGCAGCCGGGGACAGGGGACTGAAGCTTTCTTT
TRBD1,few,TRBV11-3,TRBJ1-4,CASSRRQGSTEKLFF,TGTGCCAGCAGCAGGAGACAGGGAAGTACAGAAAAACTGTTTTTT
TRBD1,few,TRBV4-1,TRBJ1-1,CASSQALRDREEAFF,TGCGCCAGCAGCCAAGCCTTGCGGGACAGGGAGGAAGCTTTCTTT
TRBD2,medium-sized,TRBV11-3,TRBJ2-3,CASSQGLAGGADTQYF,TGTGCCAGCAGCCAAGGACTAGCGGGGGGGGCAGATACGCAGTATTTT
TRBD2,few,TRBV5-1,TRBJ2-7,CASSAGLAGGQEYF,TGCGCCAGCAGCGCGGGACTAGCGGGGGGGCAGGAGTACTTC
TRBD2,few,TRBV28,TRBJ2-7,CASIPATSVSAYEQYF,TGTGCCAGCATCCCTGCGACTAGCGTCTCCGCCTACGAGCAGTACTTC
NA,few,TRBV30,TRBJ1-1,CAWSRSNTEAFF,TGTGCCTGGAGTAGGTCGAACACTGAAGCTTTCTTT
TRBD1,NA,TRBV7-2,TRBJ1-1,CASSTDRGAEAFF,TGTGCCAGCAGCACCGACAGGGGGGCTGAAGCTTTCTTT
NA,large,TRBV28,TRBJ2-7,CASSFNGRPYEQYF,TGTGCCAGCAGTTTCAACGGGCGGCCCTACGAGCAGTACTTC
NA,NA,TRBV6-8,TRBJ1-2,CASSAGSSGYTF,TGTGCCAGCAGTGCAGGGTCAAGTGGCTACACCTTC
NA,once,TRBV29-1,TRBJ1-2,CSVEDRGGVGYTF,TGCAGCGTTGAAGATCGGGGAGGGGTTGGCTACACCTTC
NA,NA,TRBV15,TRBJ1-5,CATRVLHQGNQPQHF,TGTGCCACCAGAGTACTTCACCAGGGCAATCAGCCCCAGCATTTT
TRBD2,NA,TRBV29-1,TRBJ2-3,CSVVAGGTDTQYF,TGCAGCGTTGTAGCGGGGGGCACAGATACGCAGTATTTT
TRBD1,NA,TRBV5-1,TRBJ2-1,CASSTGTGVGNEQFF,TGCGCCAGCAGCACCGGGACAGGGGTGGGCAATGAGCAGTTCTTC
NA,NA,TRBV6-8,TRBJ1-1,CASSYSNTEAFF,TGTGCCAGCAGTTACAGTAACACTGAAGCTTTCTTT
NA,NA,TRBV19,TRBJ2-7,CASSRGGGYEQYF,TGTGCCAGTAGTCGCGGAGGGGGCTACGAGCAGTACTTC
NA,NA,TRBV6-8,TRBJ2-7,CASSLYPPSGSSYEQYF,TGTGCCAGCAGTTTATACCCCCCGTCAGGGAGCTCCTACGAGCAGTACTTC
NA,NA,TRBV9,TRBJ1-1,CASSPSPKLGTEAFF,TGTGCCAGCAGCCCATCCCCCAAACTGGGCACTGAAGCTTTCTTT
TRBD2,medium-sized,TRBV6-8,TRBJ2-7,CASSYRGGVYEQYF,TGTGCCAGCAGTTACCGCGGGGGAGTGTACGAGCAGTACTTC